Listed here is a single T cell receptor (beta chain). The sample is drawn from a study of blood T cell repertoires in COVID-19. Data came from immunoSEQ multiplex PCR; TCRdb stores just in-frame clones and leaves some out. The table includes under 350,000 clones, around nine tenths detected once. Germline lookup yields CDR1 SGHTA and CDR2 FQGNSA. The CDR3 sequence is 13 residues long. V lost 4 bases and J 6 bases, leaving 12 bases between the germline ends. The receptor was derived from a man in his 70s with acute or convalescent COVID-19. The material sequenced was peripheral blood. This chain links TRBV7-2 with TRBJ1-2; D possibly corresponds to TRBD1 (5 bases). CDR3 DNA sequence: TGTGCCAGCAGCTCCGACAGAGATAATGGCTACACCTTC. Its protein product is CASSSDRDNGYTF.